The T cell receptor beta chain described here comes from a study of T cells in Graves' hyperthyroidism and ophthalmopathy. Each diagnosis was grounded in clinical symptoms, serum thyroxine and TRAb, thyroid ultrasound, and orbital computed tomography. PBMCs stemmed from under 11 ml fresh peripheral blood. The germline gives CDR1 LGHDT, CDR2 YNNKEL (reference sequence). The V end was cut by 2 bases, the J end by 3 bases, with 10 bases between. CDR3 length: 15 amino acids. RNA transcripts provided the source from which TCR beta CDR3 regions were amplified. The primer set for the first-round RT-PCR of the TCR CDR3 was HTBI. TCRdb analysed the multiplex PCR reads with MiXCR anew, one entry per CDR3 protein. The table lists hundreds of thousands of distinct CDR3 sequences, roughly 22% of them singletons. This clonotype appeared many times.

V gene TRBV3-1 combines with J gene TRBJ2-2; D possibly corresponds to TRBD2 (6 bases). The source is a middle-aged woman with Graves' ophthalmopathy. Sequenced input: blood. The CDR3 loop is CASSQYGGDTGELFF. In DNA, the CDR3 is TGTGCCAGCAGCCAATACGGAGGGGACACCGGGGAGCTGTTTTTT.